The clone carrying this T cell receptor (beta chain) was found once. Its antigen is unknown. Sorting defined naive CD4+ as CD4+CD8-CD45RO-CD45RA+ and naive CD8+ as CD8+CD4-CD45RA+CD27bright. The data belong to a study of healthy donors' naive CD4 and CD8 T cells. Study-wide context: A new alpha primer set targeted every functional IMGT alpha variant.

V lost 9 bases and J 4 bases, leaving 18 bases between the germline ends. Germline values: CDR1 MNHEY, CDR2 SMNVEV (reference sequence). This CDR3 contains 14 residues. Broader study findings: Naive CD4+ and CD8+ cells reportedly differed in usage of most V and J genes. Negatively charged CDR3s marked CD8+ lineage; positively charged CDR3s marked CD4+ lineage.

Each TCR library used approximately 500 ng of total RNA and a linear amplification protocol. A single record per CDR3 protein comes from TCRdb applying MiXCR to the reads. In the table there are approximately 180,000 distinct CDR3 sequences, over 60% of which are singletons. This clonotype was sampled from a pool of human donors in good health; the sample pools cells from several healthy donors. The sequencing sample was made of naive CD4+ and CD8+ T cells sorted from blood, pooled from several donors. The chain combines TRBV27 with TRBJ1-1; tentative D call: TRBD1 (6 bases). The CDR3 nucleotides are TGTGCCAGTCGGCCGGGGGCACGAGGCACTGAAGCTTTCTTT. Its translation: CASRPGARGTEAFF.